Presented here are 5 T cell receptor beta chains from one specimen sequenced in a study of vaccination and CD4 T cells after COVID-19 (dated by TCRdb to between 2020 and 2023). The treatment or condition label on this specimen signifies: approximately 9-day PBMC culture with coronavirus spike peptide pools or control peptides (ViraFEST assay). The library was generated by PCR. TCRdb names Illumina iSeq 100 as the instrument used. TCR sequencing of DNA from cultured CD4+ T cells used the Oncomine TCR Beta short-read assay at the Johns Hopkins FTIC core. TCRdb redid the processing of the public reads, applying fastp at Q25 and MiXCR, and retained in-frame beta chains. Rows with a matching CDR3 protein are joined into one entry that keeps the most common DNA and genes. Recorded for this sample are 10,000 to 15,000 distinct CDR3 sequences; under 80% of them occurred a single time. About an eighth of the sample is in the top ten clones.

Their antigen targets remain unknown. Input material: CD4+ T cells from blood, cultured in vitro. Every receptor here comes from a human donor who had recovered from COVID-19.

This clonotype was seen a handful of times. V and J are TRBV21-1 and TRBJ1-1; TRBD1 is the table's D call and was not checked against the DNA. TRBV21-1 is a pseudogene segment. The CDR3 sequence is 14 residues long. CDR3 amino acids: CASSLPGTRPEAFF. CDR3 in DNA: TGTGCCAGCAGCCTACCCGGGACACGGCCGGAGGCTTTCTTT.

The chain links TRBV4-3 to TRBJ2-1; D is uncertain. V lost 4 bases and J lost 13, with 11 bases in between. The CDR3 totals 11 residues. Germline CDR1 reads LGHNA; CDR2 reads YSLEER. CDR3 sequence: CASSLDLEQFF. In nucleotides, the CDR3 is TGCGCCAGCAGCCTGGACCTCGAACAGTTCTTC.

The chain employs TRBV28 and TRBJ1-5; a possible D gene is TRBD1 (5 bases). The V end was cut by 4 bases, the J end by 5 bases, with 15 bases between. Germline CDR1 and CDR2: MDHEN and SYDVKM. The CDR3 has 15 residues. The CDR3 spells CASSSGTAPDQPQHF. CDR3 in DNA: TGTGCCAGCAGTTCAGGGACGGCCCCCGATCAGCCCCAGCATTTT.

This clonotype was counted once. The chain is built from TRBV25-1 and TRBJ2-5, with D hard to call. The CDR3 extends over 11 amino acids. Trimming removed 8 bases from V and 1 base from J, with 5 bases in between. Germline loops: CDR1 MGHDK, CDR2 SYGVNS. The CDR3 loop is CASLFQETQYF. DNA of the CDR3: TGTGCCAGCCTCTTCCAAGAGACCCAGTACTTC.

The rearrangement links TRBV7-3 to TRBJ2-6; TRBD2 aligns across 7 bases. CDR1 is SGHTA, CDR2 FQGTGA, per germline. The CDR3 loop spans 15 amino acids. V trimming: 6 bases; J trimming: 2 bases; junction bases outside the gene matches: 4. In nucleotides, the CDR3 is TGTGCCAGCAGTTGGGGAGGGGCTGGGGCCAACGTCCTGACTTTC. Protein sequence: CASSWGGAGANVLTF.